Sequencing of this T cell receptor beta chain was carried out in a study of cytomegalovirus exposure and HLA in healthy donors. TCRdb's copy holds only in-frame clones and misses some; the assay was immunoSEQ multiplex PCR. Here the sample spans 50,000 to 65,000 clones, approximately 95% being singletons. V shed 6 bases, J shed 8 bases, and the junction held 10 bases outside the gene matches. Germline loops: CDR1 SNHLY, CDR2 FYNNEI. The CDR3 extends over 15 amino acids. General study findings and limits: A later analysis found first-cohort TCR clusters tended to co-occur in the 110 or so validation repertoires. The CMV antigen specificity of a few CMV-associated chains was confirmed through in vitro analysis. Usually a TCR sequence was rare, but some public TCRs were found in many donors. The investigators catalogued 150 or so TCR beta chains as cytomegalovirus-associated.

In the case of this clone: Its antigen is not known.

V and J are TRBV2 and TRBJ2-1, with 10 bases that match TRBD2. What was sequenced was PBMCs. The TCR comes from a woman under 30 in good health and CMV-seropositive. The CDR3 is CASRLTLAGSDEQFF. As DNA, the CDR3 is TGTGCCAGCAGACTCACACTAGCGGGAAGCGATGAGCAGTTCTTC.